The 8 T cell receptor beta chains below come from one sample, sequenced in a study of identical twins. TCRdb independently ran MiXCR on the 5' RACE reads; one entry per CDR3 protein. The data hold under 900,000 distinct CDR3 sequences, with approximately 13% observed a single time. This sample was also put to use in a study of yellow fever vaccine responses in identical twins.

What was sequenced was PBMCs. These receptor sequences come from a woman aged 18-35 years in good health.

This clonotype was seen a handful of times. The chain joins TRBV4-1 to TRBJ2-5, with 7 bases that match TRBD1. The germline gives CDR1 MGHRA, CDR2 YSYEKL. The CDR3 loop spans 20 amino acids. The trim removed 3 bases at V and 0 bases at J, leaving 19 bases unmatched. CDR3: CASSQPRPGQMKKYQETQYF. The CDR3 nucleotides are TGCGCCAGCAGCCAGCCCCGTCCGGGACAGATGAAGAAGTACCAAGAGACCCAGTACTTC.

Only a few counts were recorded for this clonotype. The gene calls are TRBV5-1 and TRBJ1-1; TRBD1 aligns across 8 bases. Germline CDR1 is SGHRS and CDR2 is YFSETQ. CDR3 length: 15 amino acids. V gave up 0 bases and J gave up 1 base; unmatched junction bases: 2. The chain's CDR3 is CASSLEGQENTEAFF. Written as DNA, the CDR3 is TGCGCCAGCAGCTTGGAGGGACAGGAGAACACTGAAGCTTTCTTT.

This chain connects TRBV7-9 to TRBJ1-1; unclear D gene. Germline values: CDR1 SEHNR, CDR2 FQNEAQ (reference sequence). The CDR3 totals 13 residues. Trimming took 2 bases from V and 8 from J, leaving 12 bases between them. The CDR3 nucleotides are TGTGCCAGCAGCTTATCGTTGTCGCTAGAAGCTTTCTTT. Its protein is CASSLSLSLEAFF.

Concerning this clonotype itself: This could be a read error, since a much larger clone is one nucleotide away. The chain carries TRBV12-3 or TRBV12-4 and TRBJ1-1, with TRBD1 as a possible D gene (6 bases). Trimming took off 3 bases at V and 1 base at J, with 9 bases between the two ends. The CDR3 is 14 residues long. The CDR3, as DNA: TGTGCCAGCAGTTTTCAGGGGTGGAACACTGAAGCTTTCTTT. It is translated as CASSFQGWNTEAFF.

Only a few counts were recorded for this clonotype. The chain combines TRBV18 with TRBJ2-1, with 9 bases fitting TRBD1. CDR3 length: 14 amino acids. Germline values: CDR1 KGHSH, CDR2 LQKENI. V dropped 3 bases and J dropped 7; count of bases not matched to a gene: 4. The CDR3 is CASSPGQGMNEQFF. CDR3 nucleotides: TGTGCCAGCTCACCGGGACAGGGAATGAATGAGCAGTTCTTC.

This clonotype showed up just a few times. This chain uses TRBV7-9 with TRBJ1-1; 7 nucleotides match TRBD1. V trimming: 4 bases; J trimming: 0 bases; junction bases outside the gene matches: 5. The CDR3 extends over 15 amino acids. CDR1 is SEHNR, CDR2 FQNEAQ, per germline (reference sequence). CDR3 residues: CASSYRDSLNTEAFF. In nucleotides, the CDR3 is TGTGCCAGCAGCTACCGGGACAGCCTGAACACTGAAGCTTTCTTT.

Only a few counts were recorded for this clonotype. The CDR3 sequence: CASSLPGLAGVSEQFF. DNA of the CDR3: TGTGCCAGCAGCTTACCGGGACTAGCGGGAGTAAGTGAGCAGTTCTTC. The rearrangement uses TRBV7-8 and TRBJ2-1; 14 bases align to TRBD2. Germline V gene sequence: CDR1 SGHVS, CDR2 FQNEAQ. With 2 bases clipped from V and 9 bases from J, the junction kept 6 bases outside the gene matches. The CDR3 consists of 16 residues. The complete variable domain, with remaining parts taken from reference TRBV7-8 and TRBJ2-1, reads GAGVSQSPRYKVAKRGQDVALRCDPISGHVSLFWYQQALGQGPEFLTYFQNEAQLDKSGLPSDRFFAERPEGSVSTLKIQRTQQEDSAVYLCASSLPGLAGVSEQFFGPGTRLTVL.

This clonotype was counted between two and nine times. J is TRBJ2-7 and V is TRBV5-1, with D possibly TRBD1 on 5 matching bases. V dropped 4 bases and J dropped 2 bases, with 10 bases sitting between them. There are 13 residues in the CDR3. Per germline, CDR1 SGHRS and CDR2 YFSETQ. In nucleotides, the CDR3 is TGCGCCAGCAGCCCGGACACCCCCTACGAGCAGTACTTC. The encoded protein is CASSPDTPYEQYF.